This T cell receptor beta chain was identified in a study of shared clonotypes between healthy human individuals. Study summary: The cohort comprised a couple of women and a few men. Their ages spanned 18 to 49 years.

Investigators spread the genomic DNA of each subset evenly over several immunoSEQ plates. Authors' analysis steps: With immunoSEQ giving junction-only sequences and no quality scores, filtering differed. TCRdb's table, derived via immunoSEQ multiplex PCR, lists solely in-frame clones and lacks some. V and J calls and clone size are as listed in that table; D and trimming were resolved from the DNA. The table lists around 2.1 million clones, nearly 97% of them singletons. The CDR3 sequence is 15 residues long. In germline, CDR1 is SGHAT, CDR2 FQNNGV. V gave up 1 base and J gave up 4 bases, with 13 bases separating them. The CD4+ fraction was divided into a CD45RA+ naive subset and a CD45RA-negative memory subset.

The sequence was collected from a young man in good health. Sequencing used naive CD4+ T cells sorted from blood. The subset was: CD45RA+ positively selected. This rearrangement joins TRBV11-2 to TRBJ2-5, with D perhaps matching TRBD2 (6 bases). In DNA form, the CDR3 reads TGTGCCAGCAGCTTAGCACGGGGTAGCGGAGAGACCCAGTACTTC. It is translated as CASSLARGSGETQYF.